This T cell receptor (beta chain) came from a study of Ad26.COV2.S vaccination and SARS-CoV-2 variants. V gave up 1 base and J gave up 1 base, with 8 bases separating them. There are 14 residues in the CDR3. The germline V gene has CDR1 SGHVS and CDR2 FQNEAQ. Treatment here: about 20 received Ad26.COV2.S at low or high dose, single or two shots; about 5 received placebo; per-sample allocation not given. Material that was analyzed had been drawn on day 63 after the first vaccine or placebo injection. Generated by immunoSEQ multiplex PCR, the TCRdb table keeps only in-frame clones and is missing some. The sample records hundreds of thousands of clones, roughly 90% being singletons.

Sequenced material: peripheral blood, taken in a trial of Ad26.COV2.S vaccine versus placebo. The source of this sequence is a person between 18 and 65 years old who received the Ad26.COV2.S COVID-19 vaccine or a placebo. The rearrangement uses TRBV7-8 and TRBJ2-7; D is uncertain. The CDR3 is CASSLGGGSYEQYF. For the CDR3, the DNA is TGTGCCAGCAGCTTAGGTGGCGGATCCTACGAGCAGTACTTC.